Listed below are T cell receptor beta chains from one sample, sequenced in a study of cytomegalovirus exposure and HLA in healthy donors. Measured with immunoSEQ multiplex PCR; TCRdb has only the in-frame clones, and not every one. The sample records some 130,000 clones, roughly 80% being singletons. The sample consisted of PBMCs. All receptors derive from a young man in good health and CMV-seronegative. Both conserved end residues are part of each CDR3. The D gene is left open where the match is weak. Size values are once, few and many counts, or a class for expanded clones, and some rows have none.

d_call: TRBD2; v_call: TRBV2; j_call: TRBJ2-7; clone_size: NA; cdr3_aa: CASGEGMSSYEQYF; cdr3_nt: TGTGCCAGCGGGGAGGGCATGAGCTCCTACGAGCAGTACTTC
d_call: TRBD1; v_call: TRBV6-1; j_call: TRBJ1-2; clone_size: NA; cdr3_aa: CAGSEYRGQGAKGEGYTF; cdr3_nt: TGTGCCGGCAGTGAGTATCGCGGCCAGGGGGCGAAAGGAGAAGGCTACACCTTC
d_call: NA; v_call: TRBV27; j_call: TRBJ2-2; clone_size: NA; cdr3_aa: CASSLRENTGELFF; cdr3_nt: TGTGCCAGCAGTTTACGGGAGAACACCGGGGAGCTGTTTTTT
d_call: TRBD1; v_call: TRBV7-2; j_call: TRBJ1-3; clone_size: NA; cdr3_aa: CASSVDRGRAGNTIYF; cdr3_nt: TGTGCCAGCAGCGTCGACAGGGGTAGAGCTGGAAACACCATATATTTT
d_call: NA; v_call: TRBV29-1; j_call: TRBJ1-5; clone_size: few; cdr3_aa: CSVAGERNQPQHF; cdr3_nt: TGCAGCGTGGCAGGGGAGAGGAATCAGCCCCAGCATTTT
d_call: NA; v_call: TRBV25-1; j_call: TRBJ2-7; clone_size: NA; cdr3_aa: CASSLRGTYEQYF; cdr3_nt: TGTGCCAGCAGCCTAAGGGGTACCTACGAGCAGTACTTC
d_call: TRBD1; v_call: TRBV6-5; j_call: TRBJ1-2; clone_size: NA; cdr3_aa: CASSSTGEAGYTF; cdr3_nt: TGTGCCAGCAGTTCAACAGGGGAGGCTGGCTACACCTTC
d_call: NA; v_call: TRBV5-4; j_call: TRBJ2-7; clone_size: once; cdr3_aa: CASSFGRGIYEQYF; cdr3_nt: TGTGCCAGCAGCTTCGGTAGGGGAATCTACGAGCAGTACTTC
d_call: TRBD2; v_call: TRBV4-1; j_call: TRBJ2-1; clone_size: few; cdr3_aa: CASSRLAGPNEQFF; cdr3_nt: TGCGCCAGCAGCCGACTAGCGGGCCCCAATGAGCAGTTCTTC
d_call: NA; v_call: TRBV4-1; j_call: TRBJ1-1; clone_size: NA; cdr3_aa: CASSQVAGVTEAFF; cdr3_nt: TGCGCCAGCAGCCAAGTTGCAGGCGTCACTGAAGCTTTCTTT
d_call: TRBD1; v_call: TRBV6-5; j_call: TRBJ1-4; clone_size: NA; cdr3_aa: CASSGGQGHEKLFF; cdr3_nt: TGTGCCAGCAGCGGAGGACAGGGACATGAAAAACTGTTTTTT
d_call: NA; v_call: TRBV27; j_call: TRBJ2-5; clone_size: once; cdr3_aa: CASRFLGEQYF; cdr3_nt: TGTGCCAGCAGATTCCTGGGAGAGCAGTACTTC
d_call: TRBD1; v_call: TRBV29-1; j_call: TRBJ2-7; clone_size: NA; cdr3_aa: CSVAQGAGYEQYF; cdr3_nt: TGCAGCGTTGCACAGGGGGCAGGGTACGAGCAGTACTTC
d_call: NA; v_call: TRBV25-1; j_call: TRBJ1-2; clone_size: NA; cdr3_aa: CASRKGGNYGYTF; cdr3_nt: TGTGCCAGCAGGAAAGGCGGGAACTATGGCTACACCTTC
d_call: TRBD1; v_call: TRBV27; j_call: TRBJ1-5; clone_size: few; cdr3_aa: CASSLSPGGRFGAQHF; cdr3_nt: TGTGCCAGCAGTTTATCCCCAGGGGGAAGGTTTGGAGCCCAGCATTTT
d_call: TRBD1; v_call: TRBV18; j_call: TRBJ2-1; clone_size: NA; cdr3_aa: CASSQKQGDEQFF; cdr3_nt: TGTGCCAGCTCACAGAAACAGGGGGATGAGCAGTTCTTC